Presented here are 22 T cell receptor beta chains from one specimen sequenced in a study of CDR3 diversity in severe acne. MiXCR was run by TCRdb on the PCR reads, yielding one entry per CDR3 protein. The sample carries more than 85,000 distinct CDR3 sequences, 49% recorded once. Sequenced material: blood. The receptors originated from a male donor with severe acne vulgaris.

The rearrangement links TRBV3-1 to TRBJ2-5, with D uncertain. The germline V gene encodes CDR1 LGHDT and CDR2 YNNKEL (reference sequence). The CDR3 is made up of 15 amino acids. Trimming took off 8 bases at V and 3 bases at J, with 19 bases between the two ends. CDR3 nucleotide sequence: TGTGCCAGCGGCCCGCAGCCATACGGAGAAGAGACCCAGTACTTC. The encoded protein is CASGPQPYGEETQYF.

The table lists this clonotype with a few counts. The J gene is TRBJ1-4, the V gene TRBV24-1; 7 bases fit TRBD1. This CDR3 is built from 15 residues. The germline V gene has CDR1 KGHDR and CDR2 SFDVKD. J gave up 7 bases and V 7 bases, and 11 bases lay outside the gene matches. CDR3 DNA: TGTGCCACCAGCGAAACAGGGGAGGGAGGTGAAAAACTGTTTTTT. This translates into CATSETGEGGEKLFF.

CDR3 sequence reads: CASSLSWGDYGYTF. The CDR3 nucleotides read TGTGCCAGCAGTTTATCTTGGGGTGACTATGGCTACACCTTC. This chain connects TRBV27 to TRBJ1-2; D remains ambiguous. This CDR3 has 14 amino acids. Trimming removed 0 bases from V and 3 bases from J, with 8 bases in between. CDR1 is MNHEY and CDR2 is SMNVEV in the germline V gene (reference sequence).

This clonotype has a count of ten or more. In DNA, the CDR3 is TGCAGCGTTCTTGGACTAGCGGGAGGTATGGGGCAAGAGACCCAGTACTTC. Encoded protein: CSVLGLAGGMGQETQYF. The chain combines TRBV29-1 with TRBJ2-5; 14 bases fit TRBD2. The junction had 10 bases not matched to a gene; V was cut back by 5 bases and J by 2 bases. The CDR3 covers 17 residues. CDR1 is SQVTM, CDR2 ANQGSEA, per germline. Full variable domain (rest looked up from reference TRBV29-1 and TRBJ2-5): SAVISQKPSRDICQRGTSLTIQCQVDSQVTMMFWYRQQPGQSLTLIATANQGSEATYESGFVIDKFPISRPNLTFSTLTVSNMSPEDSSIYLCSVLGLAGGMGQETQYFGPGTRLLVL.

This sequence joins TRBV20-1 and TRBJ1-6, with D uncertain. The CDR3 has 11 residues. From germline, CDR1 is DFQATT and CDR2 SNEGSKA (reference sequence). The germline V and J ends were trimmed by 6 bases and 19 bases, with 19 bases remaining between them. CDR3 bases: TGCAGTGCCGGGGTGAATTCTCCCCGGCACTTT. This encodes CSAGVNSPRHF.

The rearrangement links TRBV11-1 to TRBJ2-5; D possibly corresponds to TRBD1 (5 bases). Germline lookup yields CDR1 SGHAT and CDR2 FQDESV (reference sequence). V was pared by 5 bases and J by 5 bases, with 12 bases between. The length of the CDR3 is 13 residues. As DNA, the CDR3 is TGTGCCAGCAGCCGTGCAGGGTTGGAGACCCAGTACTTC. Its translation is CASSRAGLETQYF.

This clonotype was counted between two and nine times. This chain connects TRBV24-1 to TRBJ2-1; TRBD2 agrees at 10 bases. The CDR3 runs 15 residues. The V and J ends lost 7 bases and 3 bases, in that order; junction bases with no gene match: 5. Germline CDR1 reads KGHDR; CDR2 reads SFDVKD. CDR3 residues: CATSFTSGNYNEQFF. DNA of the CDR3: TGTGCCACCAGCTTTACTAGCGGGAACTACAATGAGCAGTTCTTC.

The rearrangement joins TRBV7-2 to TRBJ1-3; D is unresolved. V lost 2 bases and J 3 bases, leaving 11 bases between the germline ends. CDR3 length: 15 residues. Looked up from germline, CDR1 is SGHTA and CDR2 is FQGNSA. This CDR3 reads CASSLQSALGNTIYF. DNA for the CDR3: TGTGCCAGCAGCTTACAGAGCGCTCTTGGAAACACCATATATTTT.

The CDR3 is CASSYADGANVLTF. CDR3 sequence (DNA): TGTGCCAGCAGCTATGCGGATGGGGCCAACGTCCTGACTTTC. This chain connects TRBV5-6 to TRBJ2-6; no clear D. CDR1 and CDR2 (germline): SGHDT, YYEEEE. CDR3 length: 14 residues. Trimming left V 3 bases short and J 3 bases short, with 7 bases between.

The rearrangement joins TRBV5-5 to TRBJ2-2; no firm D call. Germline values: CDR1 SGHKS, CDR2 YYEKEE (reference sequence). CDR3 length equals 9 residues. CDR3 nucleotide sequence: TGTGCGAACACCGGGGAGCTGTTTTTT. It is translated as CANTGELFF. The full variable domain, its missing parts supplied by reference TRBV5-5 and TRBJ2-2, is DAGVTQSPTHLIKTRGQQVTLRCSPISGHKSVSWYQQVLGQGPQFIFQYYEKEERGRGNFPDRFSARQFPNYSSELNVNALLLGDSALYLCANTGELFFGEGSRLTVL.

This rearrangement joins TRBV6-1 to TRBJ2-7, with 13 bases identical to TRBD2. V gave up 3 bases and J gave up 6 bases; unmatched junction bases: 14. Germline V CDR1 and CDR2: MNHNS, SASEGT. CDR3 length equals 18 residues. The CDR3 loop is CASSDSSLGLAGEVEQYF. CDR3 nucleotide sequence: TGTGCCAGCAGTGATAGCTCTCTCGGACTAGCGGGAGAAGTCGAGCAGTACTTC.

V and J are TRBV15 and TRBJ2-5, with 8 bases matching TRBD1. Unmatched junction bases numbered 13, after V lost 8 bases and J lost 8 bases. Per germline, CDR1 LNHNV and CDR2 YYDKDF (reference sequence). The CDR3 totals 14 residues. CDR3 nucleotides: TGTGCCACCGCAGGACAGGGCCCTTTTGGTACCCAGTACTTC. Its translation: CATAGQGPFGTQYF.

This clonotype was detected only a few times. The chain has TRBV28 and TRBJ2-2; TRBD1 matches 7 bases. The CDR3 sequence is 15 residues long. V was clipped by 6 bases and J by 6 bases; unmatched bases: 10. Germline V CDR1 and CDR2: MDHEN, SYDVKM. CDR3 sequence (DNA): TGTGCCAGCAGGGGGAAAGGGGGCAGGTCCGGGGAGCTGTTTTTT. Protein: CASRGKGGRSGELFF. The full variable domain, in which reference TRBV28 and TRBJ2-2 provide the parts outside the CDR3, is DVKVTQSSRYLVKRTGEKVFLECVQDMDHENMFWYRQDPGLGLRLIYFSYDVKMKEKGDIPEGYSVSREKKERFSLILESASTNQTSMYLCASRGKGGRSGELFFGEGSRLTVL.

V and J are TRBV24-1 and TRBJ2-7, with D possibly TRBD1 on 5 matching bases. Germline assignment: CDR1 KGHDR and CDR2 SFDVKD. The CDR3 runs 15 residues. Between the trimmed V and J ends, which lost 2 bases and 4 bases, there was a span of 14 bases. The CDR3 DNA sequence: TGTGCCACCAGTGATTCAGGCAGGGTCGCTTACGAGCAGTACTTC. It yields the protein CATSDSGRVAYEQYF.

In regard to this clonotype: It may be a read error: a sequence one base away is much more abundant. In DNA, the CDR3 is TGTGCCAGCAGCTTATCGCTACCGGCTGGAAACACCATATATTTT. Protein product: CASSLSLPAGNTIYF. The chain recombines TRBV12-3 or TRBV12-4 with TRBJ1-3; D call uncertain. Between the trimmed V and J ends, which lost 6 bases and 2 bases, there was a span of 14 bases. This CDR3 has 15 residues.

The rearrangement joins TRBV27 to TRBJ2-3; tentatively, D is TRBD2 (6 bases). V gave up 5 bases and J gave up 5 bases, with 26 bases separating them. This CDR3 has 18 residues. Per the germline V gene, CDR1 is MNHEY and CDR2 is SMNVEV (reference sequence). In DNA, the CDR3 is TGTGCCAGCAGTCCACCCCCCTCCGGGAGCTCCTTCCTAGATACGCAGTATTTT. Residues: CASSPPPSGSSFLDTQYF.

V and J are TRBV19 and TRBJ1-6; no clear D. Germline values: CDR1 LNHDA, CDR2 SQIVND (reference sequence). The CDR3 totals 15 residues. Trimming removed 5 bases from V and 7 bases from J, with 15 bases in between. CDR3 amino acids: CASSPISPANSPLHF. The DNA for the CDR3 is TGTGCCAGTAGTCCTATTAGCCCCGCGAATTCACCCCTCCACTTT. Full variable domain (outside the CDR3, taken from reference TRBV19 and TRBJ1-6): DGGITQSPKYLFRKEGQNVTLSCEQNLNHDAMYWYRQDPGQGLRLIYYSQIVNDFQKGDIAEGYSVSREKKESFPLTVTSAQKNPTAFYLCASSPISPANSPLHFGNGTRLTVT.

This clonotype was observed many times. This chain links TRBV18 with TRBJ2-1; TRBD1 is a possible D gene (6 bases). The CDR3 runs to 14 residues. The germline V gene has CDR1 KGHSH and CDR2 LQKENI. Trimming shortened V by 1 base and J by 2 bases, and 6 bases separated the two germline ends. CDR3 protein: CASSPQGAYNEQFF. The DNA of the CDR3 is TGTGCCAGCTCACCACAGGGGGCCTACAATGAGCAGTTCTTC.

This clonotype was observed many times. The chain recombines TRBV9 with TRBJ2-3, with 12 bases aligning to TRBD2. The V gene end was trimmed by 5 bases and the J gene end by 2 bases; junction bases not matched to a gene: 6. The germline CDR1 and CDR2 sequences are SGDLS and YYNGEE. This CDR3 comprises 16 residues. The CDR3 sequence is CASSWTSGASTDTQYF. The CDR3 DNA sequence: TGTGCCAGCAGTTGGACTAGCGGGGCTTCCACAGATACGCAGTATTTT. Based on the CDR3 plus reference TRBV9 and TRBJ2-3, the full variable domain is DSGVTQTPKHLITATGQRVTLRCSPRSGDLSVYWYQQSLDQGLQFLIQYYNGEERAKGNILERFSAQQFPDLHSELNLSSLELGDSALYFCASSWTSGASTDTQYFGPGTRLTVL.

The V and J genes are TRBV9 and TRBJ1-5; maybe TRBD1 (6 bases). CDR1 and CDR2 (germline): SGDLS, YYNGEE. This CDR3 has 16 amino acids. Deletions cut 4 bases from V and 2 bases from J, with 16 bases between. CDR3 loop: CASSRGGGKGNQPQHF. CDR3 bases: TGTGCCAGCAGCAGAGGGGGAGGTAAGGGCAATCAGCCCCAGCATTTT.

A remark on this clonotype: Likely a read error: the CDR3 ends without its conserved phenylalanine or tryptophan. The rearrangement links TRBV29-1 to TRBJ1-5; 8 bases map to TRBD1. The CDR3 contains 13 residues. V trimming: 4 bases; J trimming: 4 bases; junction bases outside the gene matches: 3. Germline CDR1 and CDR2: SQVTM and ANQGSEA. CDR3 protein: CSVADRENQPQHV. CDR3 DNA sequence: TGCAGCGTTGCGGACAGGGAAAATCAGCCCCAGCATGTT.

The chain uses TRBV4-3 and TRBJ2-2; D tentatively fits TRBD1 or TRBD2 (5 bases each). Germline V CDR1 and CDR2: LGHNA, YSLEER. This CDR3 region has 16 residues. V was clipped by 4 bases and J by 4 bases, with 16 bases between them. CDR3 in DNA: TGCGCCAGCAGCCCCCGGGGCGGTACAGTCACCGGGGAGCTGTTTTTT. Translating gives CASSPRGGTVTGELFF.